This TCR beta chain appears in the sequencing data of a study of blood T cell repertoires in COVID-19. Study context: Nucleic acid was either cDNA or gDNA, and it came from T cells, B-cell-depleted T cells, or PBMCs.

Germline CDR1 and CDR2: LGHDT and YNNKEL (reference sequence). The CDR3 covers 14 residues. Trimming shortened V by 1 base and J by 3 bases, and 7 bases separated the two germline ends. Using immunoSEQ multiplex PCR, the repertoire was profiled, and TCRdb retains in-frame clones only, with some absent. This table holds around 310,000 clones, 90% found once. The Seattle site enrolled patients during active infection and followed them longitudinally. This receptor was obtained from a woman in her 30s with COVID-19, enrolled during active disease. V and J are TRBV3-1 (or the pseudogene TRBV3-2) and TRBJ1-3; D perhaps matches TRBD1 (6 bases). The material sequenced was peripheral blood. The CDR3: CASSQAGDGNTIYF. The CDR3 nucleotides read TGTGCCAGCAGCCAAGCAGGGGATGGAAACACCATATATTTT.